This passage covers 4 T cell receptor beta chains from one sample sequenced in a study of cytomegalovirus exposure and HLA in healthy donors. The PCR contained 60 Vbeta and 13 Jbeta primers. The repertoire was sequenced with immunoSEQ multiplex PCR; TCRdb's copy has only in-frame clones and lacks some. The table has 150,000 or so clones, more than 75% seen once. The sequenced sample consisted of PBMCs. The source of these receptors is a man aged 50 to 59 in good health and CMV-seronegative.

The chain employs TRBV7-9 and TRBJ2-1; TRBD2 matches 9 bases. Germline V lookup: CDR1 SEHNR, CDR2 FQNEAQ (reference sequence). CDR3 length: 14 residues. Trimming at V came to 6 bases and at J to 4 bases, leaving 4 bases not matched to a gene. The CDR3 DNA sequence: TGTGCCAGCAGGTCGAGCGGGGGGTACAATGAGCAGTTCTTC. Its protein is CASRSSGGYNEQFF.

The rearrangement links TRBV7-2 to TRBJ1-4; TRBD1 might be the D (5 bases). In germline, CDR1 is SGHTA, CDR2 FQGNSA. The CDR3 covers 14 residues. Deletions cut 4 bases from V and 8 bases from J, with 14 bases between. This CDR3 is CASSSGTGDEKLFF. CDR3 DNA: TGTGCCAGCAGCTCGGGGACGGGAGACGAAAAACTGTTTTTT.

This clone was recorded a few times. The chain recombines TRBV25-1 with TRBJ1-2; D is perhaps TRBD1 (5 bases). Germline V gene lookup returns CDR1 MGHDK and CDR2 SYGVNS. Between the trimmed V and J ends, which lost 5 bases and 8 bases, there was a span of 9 bases. The CDR3 covers 11 residues. Written as DNA, the CDR3 is TGTGCCAGCAGTCCGGGGGGAGGCTACACCTTC. Translation gives CASSPGGGYTF.

This sequence joins TRBV2 and TRBJ2-1; TRBD2 might be the D (6 bases). Germline V CDR1 and CDR2: SNHLY, FYNNEI. The V end lost 3 bases, the J end lost 11 bases, and 11 bases lay between the germline ends. The CDR3 length is 12 residues. The CDR3 spells CASSDTAGKQFF. In DNA form, the CDR3 reads TGTGCCAGCAGTGACACGGCGGGAAAGCAGTTCTTC.